The sequence of this TCR beta chain was determined in a study of T-cell reconstitution after alpha-beta-depleted transplantation in children. This clonotype was picked up many times. V dropped 4 bases and J dropped 3 bases, with 9 bases sitting between them. CDR3 size: 12 residues. CDR1 SQVTM and CDR2 ANQGSEA come from the germline V gene. Using unique molecular identifiers, the investigators prepared the TCRbeta library. TCRdb re-derived calls from the PCR reads in MiXCR, one entry per CDR3 protein. This sample has about 410,000 distinct CDR3 sequences, with roughly 20% found just once. The sequence came from a human donor who donated a stem cell graft to a child with acute myeloid leukemia. The chain is built from TRBV29-1 and TRBJ1-1; D is ambiguous. Specimen: PBMCs from the stem cell graft donor, collected from the stem cell graft. The CDR3 DNA reads as TGCAGCGTTGCTTTCGGGGACACTGAAGCTTTCTTT. Translating it yields CSVAFGDTEAFF.